The next 6 T cell receptor beta chains were all read from a single sample in a study of T-cell reconstitution after alpha-beta-depleted transplantation in children (dated by TCRdb to about 2016). Library construction relied on PCR. The instrument was an Illumina HiSeq 2500. To normalize quantification of the TCRbeta repertoire, the TCR libraries were built with molecular barcoding that relied on unique molecular identifiers. TCRdb handled the public reads itself, with Q25 trimming in fastp and clone calling in MiXCR, and kept productive beta chains. Identical CDR3 protein sequences are pooled into one entry, listed with their most common genes and DNA. Within this sample are fewer than 700,000 distinct CDR3 sequences, with 20% to 25% of them counted one time only. Clones ranked in the top ten supply roughly 13% of the sample. Sample treatment or condition, as interpreted from the label and publication: allogeneic hematopoietic cell transplantation with graft depleted of TCRalphabeta T cells and CD19 B cells.

The sample consisted of PBMCs, mostly from graft donor cells, taken 360 days after TCRalphabeta/CD19-depleted stem cell transplant. The receptors shown here come from a boy in the first two years of life who had a stem cell transplant for acute myeloid leukemia, so the T cells may come from the graft donor.

This clonotype was seen a few times. The chain combines TRBV5-1 with TRBJ2-2; perhaps TRBD1 as D (6 bases). The CDR3 totals 12 residues. Trimming shortened V by 3 bases and J by 9 bases, and 9 bases separated the two germline ends. Germline CDR1 and CDR2: SGHRS and YFSETQ. In nucleotides, the CDR3 is TGCGCCAGCAGCTCGGACAGCCGGGAGCTGTTTTTT. It translates to CASSSDSRELFF.

This clonotype has ten or more counts. The rearrangement links TRBV29-1 to TRBJ1-1; 8 bases line up with TRBD1. CDR3 size: 13 residues. The V and J ends lost 5 bases and 1 base, in that order; junction bases with no gene match: 3. Germline CDR1 SQVTM, CDR2 ANQGSEA. The CDR3 loop reads CSVSDRANTEAFF. The CDR3 DNA reads as TGCAGCGTTTCGGACAGGGCGAACACTGAAGCTTTCTTT.

The chain uses TRBV7-2 and TRBJ2-1, with 10 bases fitting TRBD2. This CDR3 region has 14 residues. Germline CDR1 reads SGHTA; CDR2 reads FQGNSA. J lost 7 bases, V lost 3 bases, and 3 bases had no gene match. The CDR3 reads CASSFSGGVNEQFF. DNA for the CDR3: TGTGCCAGCAGCTTCAGCGGGGGGGTTAATGAGCAGTTCTTC.

A few counts support this clonotype. The rearrangement links TRBV7-2 to TRBJ1-5; 8 positions match TRBD1. Germline CDR1 is SGHTA and CDR2 is FQGNSA. Trimming at V came to 5 bases and at J to 2 bases, leaving 5 bases not matched to a gene. The CDR3 is made up of 15 amino acids. The CDR3 DNA follows: TGTGCCAGCAGCGTACTGACAGGGGGCAATCAGCCCCAGCATTTT. Protein product: CASSVLTGGNQPQHF.

In its sample, this clonotype was seen a few times. The rearrangement joins TRBV25-1 to TRBJ2-5, with D possibly matching TRBD2 (5 bases). Trimming shortened V by 2 bases and J by 4 bases, and 11 bases separated the two germline ends. The CDR3 is 14 amino acids. From germline, CDR1 is MGHDK and CDR2 SYGVNS. CDR3 protein: CASSERADSETQYF. CDR3 bases: TGTGCCAGCAGTGAAAGGGCGGACTCAGAGACCCAGTACTTC. Using reference TRBV25-1 and TRBJ2-5 for the parts outside the CDR3, the full variable domain is EADIYQTPRYLVIGTGKKITLECSQTMGHDKMYWYQQDPGMELHLIHYSYGVNSTEKGDLSSESTVSRIRTEHFPLTLESARPSHTSQYLCASSERADSETQYFGPGTRLLVL.

Many counts were recorded for this clonotype. The chain couples TRBV20-1 to TRBJ2-7; D remains unclear. The length of the CDR3 is 12 residues. The V gene's germline CDR1 is DFQATT and CDR2 SNEGSKA (reference sequence). With 4 bases removed from V and 5 bases from J, the gap between germline ends came to 12 bases. CDR3 region: CSAISESHEQYV. DNA for the CDR3: TGCAGTGCTATCTCCGAGAGTCACGAGCAGTACGTC.